This T cell receptor beta chain was retrieved from a study of cytomegalovirus exposure and HLA in healthy donors. Study-wide results and caveats: It was approximately 160 TCR beta chains that were listed as cytomegalovirus-associated. In a later analysis, HLA-associated beta chains showed higher expansion and lower generation probabilities than comparable chains. Per a prior analysis, the majority of TCR beta V segments were productive roughly 87% or roughly 30% of the time.

About this clone itself: Its antigen is currently unknown.

V shed 7 bases, J shed 5 bases, and the junction held 9 bases outside the gene matches. This CDR3 spans 13 amino acids. CDR1 SQVTM and CDR2 ANQGSEA come from the germline V gene. Both 60 Vbeta primers and 13 Jbeta primers went into the PCR. The method was immunoSEQ multiplex PCR; TCRdb's version includes in-frame clones alone and lacks a portion of them. In the table there are 150,000 to 200,000 clones, around 88% of which are singletons. The rearrangement uses TRBV29-1 and TRBJ1-2; TRBD1 matches 8 bases. Sequences were obtained from PBMCs. The TCR was taken from a woman between 18 and 29 years old in good health and CMV-seronegative. The CDR3, as DNA: TGCAGCGCTCAAACCGGGACAGGATATGGCTACACCTTC. It is translated as CSAQTGTGYGYTF.